Listed below are T cell receptor beta chains from one sample, sequenced in a study of T cell repertoires in cytomegalovirus infection. Via MiXCR, TCRdb re-called the reads, giving one row per CDR3 protein. The table includes roughly 250,000 distinct CDR3 sequences, roughly 22% detected once. The material sequenced was CD8+ T cells from PBMCs. The receptors here all came from a human donor in good health (CMV status not recorded). Some clones in this sample may be carry-over from other donors' samples. CDR3s include the opening cysteine and the closing phenylalanine or tryptophan. The order of the fields is D gene, V gene, clone size, CDR3 length, J gene, CDR3 DNA, CDR3 protein. The D gene is left open where the match is weak. The size entry is marked missing in some rows and otherwise reads once, few, many or a size class.

TRBD1,TRBV6-1,-,12,TRBJ2-7,TGTGCCAGCAGAACAGGGGGCGGAGAGCAGTACTTC,CASRTGGGEQYF
TRBD1,TRBV14,few,13,TRBJ1-2,TGTGCCAGCAGCCCTAAGGGGGCTTGGGGCTACACCTTC,CASSPKGAWGYTF
-,TRBV14,-,14,TRBJ2-7,TGTGCCAGCAGCCAAGAATGGGGAACCTACGAGCAGTACTTC,CASSQEWGTYEQYF
TRBD2,TRBV4-1,few,12,TRBJ2-3,TGCGCCAGCAGCCAAGAAAGCGGGGAGCAGTATTTT,CASSQESGEQYF
TRBD1,TRBV12-3/TRBV12-4,few,15,TRBJ1-2,TGTGCCAGCAGTGCCGACAGGGCCGCTAACTATGGCTACACCTTC,CASSADRAANYGYTF
-,TRBV19,few,13,TRBJ2-1,TGTGCCAGTACTCCGGGGGCTTCGGGTGAGCAGTTCTTC,CASTPGASGEQFF
-,TRBV11-2,many,13,TRBJ2-5,TGTGCCAGCAGCGACCGAGAACAAGAGACCCAGTACTTC,CASSDREQETQYF
-,TRBV2,few,14,TRBJ2-3,TGTGCCAGCAGTGACTCCCAGGCCACAGATACGCAGTATTTT,CASSDSQATDTQYF
-,TRBV12-3/TRBV12-4,-,17,TRBJ2-2,TGTGCCAGCAGTTTGTGGGCGGGGGCCCCGAACACCGGGGAGCTGTTTTTT,CASSLWAGAPNTGELFF
-,TRBV5-6,few,21,TRBJ2-6,TGTGCCAGCAGCTTGGATAATCCTACAGCGTCAGCTGCCTCTGGGGCCAACGTCCTGACTTTC,CASSLDNPTASAASGANVLTF
-,TRBV7-8,-,15,TRBJ2-1,TGTGCCAGCAGCTTATACGAGACTAGGGTTAATGAGCAGTTCTTC,CASSLYETRVNEQFF
-,TRBV12-3/TRBV12-4,few,11,TRBJ2-7,TGTGCCAGCAGCCAGGGATCCGAGCAGTACTTC,CASSQGSEQYF
-,TRBV7-8,few,13,TRBJ1-5,TGTGCCAGCAGCTTAGCGGTGTTTCAGCCCCAGCATTTT,CASSLAVFQPQHF
TRBD2,TRBV28,once,16,TRBJ2-2,TGTGCCAGCAGTTTTAGTCTAGCGGGGGGCCCCGGGGAGCTGTTTTTT,CASSFSLAGGPGELFF
-,TRBV7-2,many,19,TRBJ2-1,TGTGCCAGCAGCTTATTGGACAGGGGCGCCGGGACTAGGGGCAATGAGCAGTTCTTC,CASSLLDRGAGTRGNEQFF
-,TRBV6-5,-,13,TRBJ1-1,TGTGCCAGCAGTTACACGGGGTTCGCTGAAGCTTTCTTT,CASSYTGFAEAFF
-,TRBV20-1,-,15,TRBJ1-1,TGCAGTGCTAGAGATCTCCGGGGCTTGGACACTGAAGCTTTCTTT,CSARDLRGLDTEAFF
TRBD1,TRBV7-9,-,18,TRBJ1-5,TGTGCCAGCAGCTCGCTAGGTGGGACAGGGACCGTTGGGCAGCCCCAGCATTTT,CASSSLGGTGTVGQPQHF
-,TRBV7-8,many,19,TRBJ2-1,TGTGCCAGCAGCGTAGGGGACAGGTTAGGGCTAGCGGCTGGAGATGAGCAGTTCTTC,CASSVGDRLGLAAGDEQFF
-,TRBV9,-,15,TRBJ2-5,TGTGCCAGCAGCGACCAACAGGGCCAGAAAGAGACCCAGTACTTC,CASSDQQGQKETQYF
-,TRBV7-4,many,12,TRBJ2-3,TGTGCCAGCAGCTTAGGAATAGATACGCAGTATTTT,CASSLGIDTQYF
-,TRBV19,-,15,TRBJ1-1,TGTGCCAGTAGTATATACAACTCAATGAACACTGAAGCTTTCTTT,CASSIYNSMNTEAFF
-,TRBV24-1,-,16,TRBJ2-5,TGTGCCACCAGTGATTTGCAACAGGGAGTCAGAGAGACCCAGTACTTC,CATSDLQQGVRETQYF
-,TRBV7-8,many,14,TRBJ1-2,TGTGCCAGCAGCTTAGAGGCAGGGGTTAAGGGCTACACCTTC,CASSLEAGVKGYTF
-,TRBV12-5,many,12,TRBJ2-1,TGTGCTAGTGAATACCAGAACAATGAGCAGTTCTTC,CASEYQNNEQFF
-,TRBV7-9,-,14,TRBJ2-7,TGTGCCAGCAGCAAAGAACAGGGTTTCGGCGAGCAGTACTTC,CASSKEQGFGEQYF
-,TRBV19,-,15,TRBJ1-1,TGTGCCAGTAGTAGACCCCTCGGACGGCGGACTGAAGCTTTCTTT,CASSRPLGRRTEAFF
-,TRBV20-1,-,15,TRBJ2-7,TGCAGTGCTAGAGATCCCACGACCAAACCCCTCGAGCAGTACTTC,CSARDPTTKPLEQYF
-,TRBV2,medium-sized,18,TRBJ1-1,TGTGCCAGCAGGCCCACTTTGGCCGCGGCAGGGGTGAACACTGAAGCTTTCTTT,CASRPTLAAAGVNTEAFF
-,TRBV29-1,-,13,TRBJ1-1,TGCAGCGTAGAGACAGGTTTTAACACTAAAGCTTTCTTT,CSVETGFNTKAFF
-,TRBV6-2/TRBV6-3,-,12,TRBJ2-1,TGTGCCAGCAGTCCACTAGTTAATGAGCAGTTCTTC,CASSPLVNEQFF
-,TRBV12-3/TRBV12-4,many,13,TRBJ1-1,TGTGCCAGCAGTCCACCGGACGTCACTGAAGCTTTCTTT,CASSPPDVTEAFF
-,TRBV7-2,many,12,TRBJ2-7,TGTGCCAGCAGCTTCGGCCCCTACGAGCAGTACTTC,CASSFGPYEQYF
TRBD1,TRBV6-1,many,15,TRBJ2-5,TGTGCCAGCAGGAAGACCGGGACAGGGTGGGAGACCCAGTACTTC,CASRKTGTGWETQYF
TRBD2,TRBV12-3/TRBV12-4,-,14,TRBJ2-1,TGTGCCAGCAGTTTAGGGACTAGCGCTAATGAGCAGTTCTTC,CASSLGTSANEQFF
-,TRBV12-3/TRBV12-4,-,15,TRBJ2-5,TGTGCCAGCACCGAAAACCTGCGGGGATTTGAGACCCAGTACTTC,CASTENLRGFETQYF
-,TRBV3-1,-,14,TRBJ2-1,TGTGCCAGCAGCCAGAGAGACAGCTACAATGAGCAGTTCTTC,CASSQRDSYNEQFF
-,TRBV28,-,15,TRBJ1-1,TGTGCCAGCAGTTTTCAGGGGACCGCCTACACTGAAGCTTTCTTT,CASSFQGTAYTEAFF
-,TRBV7-9,-,13,TRBJ1-1,TGTGCCAGCAGCTTAGGGCCGATTTCTGAAGCTTTCTTT,CASSLGPISEAFF
-,TRBV12-3/TRBV12-4,many,13,TRBJ2-5,TGTGCCAGCAGTTTCTCTAGCGTAGAGACCCAGTACTTC,CASSFSSVETQYF